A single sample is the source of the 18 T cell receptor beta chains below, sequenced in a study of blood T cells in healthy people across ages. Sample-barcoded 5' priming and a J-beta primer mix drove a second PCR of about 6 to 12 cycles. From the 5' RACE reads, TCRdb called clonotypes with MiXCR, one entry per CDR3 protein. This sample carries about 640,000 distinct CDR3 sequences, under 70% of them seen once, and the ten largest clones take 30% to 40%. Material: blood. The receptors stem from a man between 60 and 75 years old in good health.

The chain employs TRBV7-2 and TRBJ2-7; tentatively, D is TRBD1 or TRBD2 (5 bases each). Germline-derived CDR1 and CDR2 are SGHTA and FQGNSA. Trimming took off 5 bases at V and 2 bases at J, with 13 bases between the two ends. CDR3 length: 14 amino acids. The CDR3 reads CASSDRGRTYEQYF. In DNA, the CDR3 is TGTGCCAGCAGCGATCGGGGCAGGACCTACGAGCAGTACTTC. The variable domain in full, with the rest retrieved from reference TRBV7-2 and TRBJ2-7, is GAGVSQSPSNKVTEKGKDVELRCDPISGHTALYWYRQSLGQGLEFLIYFQGNSAPDKSGLPSDRFSAERTGGSVSTLTIQRTQQEDSAVYLCASSDRGRTYEQYFGPGTRLTVT.

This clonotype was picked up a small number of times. The CDR3: CASSYSAGTAKNIQYF. CDR3 DNA sequence: TGTGCCAGCAGTTACTCGGCGGGAACAGCCAAAAACATTCAGTACTTC. The rearrangement uses TRBV6-5 and TRBJ2-4, with D perhaps TRBD2 (6 bases). Between the trimmed V and J ends, which lost 0 bases and 0 bases, there was a span of 9 bases. The CDR3 covers 16 residues. The germline V gene has CDR1 MNHEY and CDR2 SVGAGI.

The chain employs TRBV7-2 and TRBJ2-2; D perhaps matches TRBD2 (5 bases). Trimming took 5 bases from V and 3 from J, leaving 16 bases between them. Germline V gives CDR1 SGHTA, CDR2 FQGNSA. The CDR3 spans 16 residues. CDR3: CASSARGSRDTGELFF. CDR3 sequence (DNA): TGTGCCAGCAGCGCAAGAGGATCGAGGGACACCGGGGAGCTGTTTTTT.

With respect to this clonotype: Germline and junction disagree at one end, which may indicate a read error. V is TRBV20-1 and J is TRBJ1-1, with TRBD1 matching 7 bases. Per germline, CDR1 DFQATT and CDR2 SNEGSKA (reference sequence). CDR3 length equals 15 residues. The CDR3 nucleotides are TGCGGTGCTAGAGACCCACGTACAGGGGCGGCTGAAGCTTTCTTT. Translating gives CGARDPRTGAAEAFF.

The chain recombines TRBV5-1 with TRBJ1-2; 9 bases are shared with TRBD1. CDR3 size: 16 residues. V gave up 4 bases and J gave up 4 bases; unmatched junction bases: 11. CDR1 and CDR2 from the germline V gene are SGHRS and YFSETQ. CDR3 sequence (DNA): TGCGCCAGCAGCCTCGGACAGGGGCAAGAGGGCTATGGCTACACCTTC. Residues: CASSLGQGQEGYGYTF.

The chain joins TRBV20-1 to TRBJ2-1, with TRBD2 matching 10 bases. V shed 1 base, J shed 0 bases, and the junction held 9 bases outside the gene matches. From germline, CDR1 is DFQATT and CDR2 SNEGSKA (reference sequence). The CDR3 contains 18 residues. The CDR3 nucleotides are TGCAGTGCTAGAGGACTCGGAGCGGGGGGGAACTCCTACAATGAGCAGTTCTTC. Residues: CSARGLGAGGNSYNEQFF.

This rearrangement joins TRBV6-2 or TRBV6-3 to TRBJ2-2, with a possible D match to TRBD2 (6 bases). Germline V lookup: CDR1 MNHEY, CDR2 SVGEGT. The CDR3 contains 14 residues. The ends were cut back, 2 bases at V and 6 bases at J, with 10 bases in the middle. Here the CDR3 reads CASSYLASSGELFF. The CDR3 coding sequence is TGTGCCAGCAGTTACCTAGCGTCATCCGGGGAGCTGTTTTTT.

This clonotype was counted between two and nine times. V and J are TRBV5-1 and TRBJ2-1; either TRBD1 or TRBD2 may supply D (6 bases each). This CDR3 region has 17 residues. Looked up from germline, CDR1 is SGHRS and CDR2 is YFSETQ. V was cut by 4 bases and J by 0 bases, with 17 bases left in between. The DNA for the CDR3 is TGCGCCAGCAGCCCGGGGGCGGGGCCCAGCTCCTACAATGAGCAGTTCTTC. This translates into CASSPGAGPSSYNEQFF.

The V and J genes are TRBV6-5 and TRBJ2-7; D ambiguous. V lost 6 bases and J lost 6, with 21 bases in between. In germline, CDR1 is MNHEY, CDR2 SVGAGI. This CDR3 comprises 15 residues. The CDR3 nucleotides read TGTGCCAGCAGCGTCCGGGCGGCCGACCTTGGCGAGCAGTACTTC. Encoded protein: CASSVRAADLGEQYF.

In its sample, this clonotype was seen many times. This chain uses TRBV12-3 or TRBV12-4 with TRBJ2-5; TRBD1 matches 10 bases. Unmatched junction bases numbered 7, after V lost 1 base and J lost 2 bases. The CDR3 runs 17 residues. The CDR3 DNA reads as TGTGCCAGCAGTTTAGGTGAATTGGGACAGGGGCAAGAGACCCAGTACTTC. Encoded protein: CASSLGELGQGQETQYF.

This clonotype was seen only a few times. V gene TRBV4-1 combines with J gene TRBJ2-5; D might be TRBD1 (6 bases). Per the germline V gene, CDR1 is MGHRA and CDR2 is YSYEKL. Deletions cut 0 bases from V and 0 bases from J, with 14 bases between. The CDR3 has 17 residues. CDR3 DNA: TGCGCCAGCAGCCAAGATTTGCAAGGGGGTTACCAAGAGACCCAGTACTTC. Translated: CASSQDLQGGYQETQYF.

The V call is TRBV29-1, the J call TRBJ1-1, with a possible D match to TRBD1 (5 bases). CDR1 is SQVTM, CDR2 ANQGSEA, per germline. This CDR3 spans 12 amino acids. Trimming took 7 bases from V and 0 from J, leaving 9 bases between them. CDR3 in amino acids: CSGRALNTEAFF. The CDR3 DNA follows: TGCAGCGGCAGGGCTCTGAACACTGAAGCTTTCTTT. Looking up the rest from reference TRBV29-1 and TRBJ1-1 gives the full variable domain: SAVISQKPSRDICQRGTSLTIQCQVDSQVTMMFWYRQQPGQSLTLIATANQGSEATYESGFVIDKFPISRPNLTFSTLTVSNMSPEDSSIYLCSGRALNTEAFFGQGTRLTVV.

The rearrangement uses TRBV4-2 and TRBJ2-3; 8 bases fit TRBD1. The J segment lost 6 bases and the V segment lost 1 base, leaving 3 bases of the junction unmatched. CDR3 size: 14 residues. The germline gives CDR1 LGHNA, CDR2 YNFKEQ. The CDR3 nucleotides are TGTGCCAGCAGCCAAGTGGACAGGGCGGATACGCAGTATTTT. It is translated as CASSQVDRADTQYF.

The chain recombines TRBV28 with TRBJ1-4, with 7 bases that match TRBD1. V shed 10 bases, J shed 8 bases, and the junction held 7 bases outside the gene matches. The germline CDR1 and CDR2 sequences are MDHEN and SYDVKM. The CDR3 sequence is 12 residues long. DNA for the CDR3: TGTGCCACCCGGACAGGTTTAGAAAAACTGTTTTTT. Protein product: CATRTGLEKLFF.

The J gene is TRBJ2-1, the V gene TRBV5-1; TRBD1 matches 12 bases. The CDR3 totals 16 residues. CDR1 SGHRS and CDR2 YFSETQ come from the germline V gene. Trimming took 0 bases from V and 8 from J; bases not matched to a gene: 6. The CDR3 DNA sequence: TGCGCCAGCAGCTTGGCAGGGACAGGGGGCATCGATGAGCAGTTCTTC. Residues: CASSLAGTGGIDEQFF.

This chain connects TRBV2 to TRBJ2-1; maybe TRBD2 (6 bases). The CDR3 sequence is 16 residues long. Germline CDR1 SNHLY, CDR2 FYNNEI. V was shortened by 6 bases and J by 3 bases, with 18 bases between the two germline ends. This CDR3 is CASRVAAAGRYNEQFF. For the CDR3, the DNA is TGTGCCAGCAGAGTAGCGGCGGCAGGCCGCTACAATGAGCAGTTCTTC.

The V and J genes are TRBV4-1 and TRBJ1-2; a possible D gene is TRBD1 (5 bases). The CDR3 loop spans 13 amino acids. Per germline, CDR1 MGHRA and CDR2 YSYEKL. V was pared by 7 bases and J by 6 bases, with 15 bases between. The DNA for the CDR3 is TGCGCCAGCACCCTGGGGGGGATGAATGGCTACACCTTC. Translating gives CASTLGGMNGYTF.

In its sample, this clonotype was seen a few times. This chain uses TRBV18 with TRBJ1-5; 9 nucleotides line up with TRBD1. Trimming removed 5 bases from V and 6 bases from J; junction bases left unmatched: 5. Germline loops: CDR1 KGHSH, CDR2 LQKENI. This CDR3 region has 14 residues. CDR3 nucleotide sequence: TGTGCCAGCTCAGCAACAGGGGGCAGTCAGCCCCAGCATTTT. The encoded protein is CASSATGGSQPQHF.